This passage covers 25 T cell receptor beta chains from one sample sequenced in a study of T cells in Graves' hyperthyroidism and ophthalmopathy (dated by TCRdb to about 2019). The method was multiplex PCR. The reads were generated on an Illumina HiSeq 2000. Amplification of TCR beta CDR3 regions was carried out from RNA transcripts. A first-round RT-PCR of the TCR CDR3 used the HTBI primer set with the Qiagen OneStep RT-PCR kit. TCRdb reran the public reads through fastp at Q25 and MiXCR, keeping productive beta chains. Duplicate CDR3 protein sequences are folded into a single record with the most common DNA and genes. The sample profile shows about 600,000 distinct CDR3 sequences; more than 15% of them were found once. The biggest ten clones account for 2.5% to 4% of the sample. Sequencing was performed on blood. Receptors were obtained from a woman aged 40 to 50 with Graves' ophthalmopathy.

This clonotype was counted many times. This sequence joins TRBV7-3 and TRBJ2-3, with unresolved D. The CDR3 consists of 13 residues. Germline CDR1 and CDR2: SGHTA and FQGTGA. Trimming cost V 0 bases and J 6 bases, with 7 bases left between them. The CDR3 coding sequence is TGTGCCAGCAGCTTAACTCAGGTGGATACGCAGTATTTT. It yields the protein CASSLTQVDTQYF.

Many counts were recorded for this clonotype. This chain links TRBV7-3 with TRBJ2-3; 9 bases align to TRBD1. Germline lookup yields CDR1 SGHTA and CDR2 FQGTGA. V was clipped by 3 bases and J by 7 bases; unmatched bases: 2. This CDR3 contains 13 residues. In DNA form, the CDR3 reads TGTGCCAGCAGCTTCGACAGGGGGAATACGCAGTATTTT. It is translated as CASSFDRGNTQYF.

In its sample, this clonotype was seen many times. The V and J genes are TRBV7-8 and TRBJ2-5, with D possibly called TRBD1 or TRBD2 (5 bases each). Trimming took 3 bases from V and 2 from J, leaving 13 bases between them. The CDR3 contains 15 residues. CDR1 and CDR2 from the germline V gene are SGHVS and FQNEAQ. The CDR3 DNA sequence: TGTGCCAGCAGCTTCAGAGACGGGGCTCAAGAGACCCAGTACTTC. Translating gives CASSFRDGAQETQYF.

The chain links TRBV9 to TRBJ1-4; D unclear. CDR3 length equals 15 residues. Germline assignment: CDR1 SGDLS and CDR2 YYNGEE. V shed 0 bases and J shed 1 base, with 7 bases lying between them. DNA for the CDR3: TGTGCCAGCAGCGTAGGGACTGAAACTAATGAAAAACTGTTTTTT. Encoded protein: CASSVGTETNEKLFF. Using reference TRBV9 and TRBJ1-4 for the parts outside the CDR3, the full variable domain is DSGVTQTPKHLITATGQRVTLRCSPRSGDLSVYWYQQSLDQGLQFLIQYYNGEERAKGNILERFSAQQFPDLHSELNLSSLELGDSALYFCASSVGTETNEKLFFGSGTQLSVL.

This clonotype was picked up many times. V and J are TRBV30 and TRBJ2-1; no clear D gene. This CDR3 spans 11 amino acids. V lost 5 bases to trimming and J lost 8 bases, with 10 bases between them. Germline values: CDR1 GTSNPN, CDR2 SVGIG (reference sequence). CDR3 sequence (DNA): TGTGCCTGGGCAGCCTTCGATGAGCAGTTCTTC. Protein: CAWAAFDEQFF.

This clonotype was observed many times. The chain links TRBV2 to TRBJ2-1; a weak D match, TRBD2 (5 bases). V was shortened by 4 bases and J by 8 bases, with 6 bases between the two germline ends. Germline V gene lookup returns CDR1 SNHLY and CDR2 FYNNEI. This CDR3 is built from 11 residues. CDR3 residues: CASSGEHEQFF. The DNA of the CDR3 is TGTGCCAGCAGTGGGGAGCATGAGCAGTTCTTC. Variable domain in full (rest from reference TRBV2 and TRBJ2-1): EPEVTQTPSHQVTQMGQEVILRCVPISNHLYFYWYRQILGQKVEFLVSFYNNEISEKSEIFDDQFSVERPDGSNFTLKIRSTKLEDSAMYFCASSGEHEQFFGPGTRLTVL.

This clonotype was detected many times. The chain couples TRBV27 to TRBJ1-2; perhaps TRBD1 as D (5 bases). Trimming left V 0 bases short and J 6 bases short, with 8 bases between. This CDR3 spans 13 amino acids. Germline V gene sequence: CDR1 MNHEY, CDR2 SMNVEV (reference sequence). CDR3 region: CASSLSGLDGYTF. The CDR3 region has the DNA TGTGCCAGCAGTTTATCGGGGCTAGATGGCTACACCTTC.

The rearrangement joins TRBV27 to TRBJ2-6; perhaps TRBD2 as D (7 bases). CDR1 and CDR2 (germline): MNHEY, SMNVEV (reference sequence). Trimming removed 2 bases from V and 4 bases from J, with 12 bases in between. There are 16 residues in the CDR3. The CDR3 region has the DNA TGTGCCAGCAGTTTAAGGGCGGGGGCCGGGGCCAACGTCCTGACTTTC. Translated, it gives CASSLRAGAGANVLTF.

V and J are TRBV19 and TRBJ2-1; 8 bases are shared with TRBD2. J was trimmed by 5 bases and V by 9 bases; bases with no gene match: 15. The CDR3 totals 16 residues. Germline CDR1 reads LNHDA; CDR2 reads SQIVND (reference sequence). This CDR3 is CASLNPSGGRHNEQFF. CDR3 DNA sequence: TGTGCCAGCCTCAACCCGAGCGGGGGTCGCCACAATGAGCAGTTCTTC.

Regarding this clonotype: A much more abundant neighbour one base away suggests this may be a read error. J is TRBJ1-2 and V is TRBV28; 7 positions match TRBD1. V shed 2 bases and J 9 bases; nucleotides not matched to a gene: 15. The CDR3 has 16 residues. The germline V gene encodes CDR1 MDHEN and CDR2 SYDVKM. The CDR3 spells CASSLERPGGRYSYTF. In nucleotides, the CDR3 is TGTGCCAGCAGTTTAGAACGGCCAGGGGGAAGGTATAGCTACACCTTC.

This clonotype was seen repeatedly, ten times or more. The chain uses TRBV12-3 or TRBV12-4 and TRBJ2-5; D might be TRBD1 (6 bases). The CDR3 extends over 15 amino acids. Trimming shortened V by 5 bases and J by 1 base, and 14 bases separated the two germline ends. In DNA form, the CDR3 reads TGTGCCAGCAGTCGTAACGAAGGGGGCCAAGAGACCCAGTACTTC. It codes for CASSRNEGGQETQYF.

The chain recombines TRBV20-1 with TRBJ2-1, with D maybe TRBD2 (6 bases). The germline gives CDR1 DFQATT, CDR2 SNEGSKA (reference sequence). This CDR3 has 15 residues. V was pared by 6 bases and J by 0 bases, with 15 bases between. The CDR3 bases are TGCAGTGCCAGCAGCCGGGAGAGCTCCTACAATGAGCAGTTCTTC. It translates to CSASSRESSYNEQFF.

This clonotype was observed at least ten times. This chain connects TRBV20-1 to TRBJ1-1; D uncertain. Germline V CDR1 and CDR2: DFQATT, SNEGSKA (reference sequence). Trimming removed 3 bases from V and 13 bases from J, with 9 bases in between. This CDR3 contains 9 residues. CDR3 DNA: TGCAGTGCTAGCGGAGTCGATTTCTTT. Its protein product is CSASGVDFF.

The sample holds many counts of this clonotype. The gene calls are TRBV7-9 and TRBJ2-3; no clear D. The germline V gene encodes CDR1 SEHNR and CDR2 FQNEAQ (reference sequence). The length of the CDR3 is 14 residues. Trimming cost V 2 bases and J 4 bases, with 10 bases left between them. Written as DNA, the CDR3 is TGTGCCAGCAGCTTAACGGCGCGACCAGATACGCAGTATTTT. Its protein is CASSLTARPDTQYF.

This rearrangement joins TRBV20-1 to TRBJ2-1; TRBD2 agrees at 12 bases. The germline CDR1 and CDR2 sequences are DFQATT and SNEGSKA (reference sequence). With V trimmed by 2 bases and J by 3 bases, 11 bases remained unmatched. This CDR3 region has 18 residues. For the CDR3, the DNA is TGCAGTGCTAGATCGGTACTAGCGGGAGGTTTTTTCTACAATGAGCAGTTCTTC. It yields the protein CSARSVLAGGFFYNEQFF.

There are many counts of this clonotype. This chain connects TRBV2 to TRBJ2-5; D remains unclear. The CDR3 loop spans 11 amino acids. Germline-derived CDR1 and CDR2 are SNHLY and FYNNEI. Trimming removed 6 bases from V and 5 bases from J, with 7 bases in between. The CDR3 coding sequence is TGTGCCAGCAGGATGGTGGAGACCCAGTACTTC. This translates into CASRMVETQYF.

Ten or more counts support this clonotype. CDR3 loop: CASSPGGGNYGYTF. The DNA of the CDR3 is TGTGCCAGCAGCCCCGGGGGAGGAAACTATGGCTACACCTTC. The chain joins TRBV7-6 to TRBJ1-2, with D perhaps TRBD1 (5 bases). This CDR3 has 14 amino acids. Germline lookup yields CDR1 SGHVS and CDR2 FNYEAQ. V was pared by 5 bases and J by 2 bases, with 12 bases between. Based on the CDR3 plus reference TRBV7-6 and TRBJ1-2, the full variable domain is GAGVSQSPRYKVTKRGQDVALRCDPISGHVSLYWYRQALGQGPEFLTYFNYEAQQDKSGLPNDRFSAERPEGSISTLTIQRTEQRDSAMYRCASSPGGGNYGYTFGSGTRLTVV.

This clonotype was found a few times. The V gene is TRBV5-1, the J gene TRBJ1-1, with 7 bases that match TRBD1. V was pared by 4 bases and J by 6 bases, with 6 bases of the junction left unmatched. Germline V CDR1 and CDR2: SGHRS, YFSETQ. The CDR3 has 13 amino acids. In DNA, the CDR3 is TGCGCCAGCAGCCAAGACAGGGACGCTGAAGCTTTCTTT. This encodes CASSQDRDAEAFF.

The V call is TRBV2, the J call TRBJ2-5; D tentatively fits TRBD1 or TRBD2 (6 bases each). The CDR3 runs 14 residues. V shed 4 bases and J shed 4 bases, with 13 bases lying between them. CDR1 and CDR2 from the germline V gene are SNHLY and FYNNEI. The CDR3 sequence: CASSGRGAGETQYF. CDR3 DNA: TGTGCCAGCAGTGGTAGGGGGGCGGGAGAGACCCAGTACTTC.

This clonotype was detected ten times or more. J is TRBJ2-1 and V is TRBV7-3; TRBD2 matches at 8 bases. The CDR3 loop spans 20 amino acids. J gave up 0 bases and V 4 bases, and 17 bases lay outside the gene matches. Looked up from germline, CDR1 is SGHTA and CDR2 is FQGTGA. The CDR3 loop reads CASSSTSLGLAESSYNEQFF. In nucleotides, the CDR3 is TGTGCCAGCAGCTCTACCTCCCTCGGACTAGCCGAAAGCTCCTACAATGAGCAGTTCTTC.

This clonotype was recorded at least ten times. The V gene is TRBV20-1, the J gene TRBJ2-1; D call uncertain. CDR1 DFQATT and CDR2 SNEGSKA come from the germline V gene (reference sequence). CDR3 length equals 13 residues. The DNA of the CDR3 is TGCAGCCATCTAAGCGACTTCCACGATGAGCAGTTCTTC. The encoded protein is CSHLSDFHDEQFF.

The chain carries TRBV28 and TRBJ2-6; 8 bases fit TRBD1. J lost 0 bases, V lost 4 bases, and 8 bases had no gene match. This CDR3 comprises 18 residues. Germline V gene lookup returns CDR1 MDHEN and CDR2 SYDVKM. The CDR3 is CASSSNLQGDSGANVLTF. The CDR3, as DNA: TGTGCCAGCAGTTCTAATTTACAGGGGGACTCTGGGGCCAACGTCCTGACTTTC.

In the case of this clonotype: A much more abundant neighbour one base away suggests this may be a read error. The V call is TRBV18, the J call TRBJ2-5, with TRBD1 matching over 10 bases. Per germline, CDR1 KGHSH and CDR2 LQKENI. This CDR3 has 16 residues. CDR3 coding DNA: TGTGCCAGCCCACCGTTCGACAGGGGGCTCCAAGAGACCCAGTACTTC. Translating gives CASPPFDRGLQETQYF.

This clonotype was detected a few times. The chain employs TRBV28 and TRBJ2-3, with 9 bases matching TRBD1. V shed 5 bases and J 0 bases; nucleotides not matched to a gene: 6. Germline-derived CDR1 and CDR2 are MDHEN and SYDVKM. This CDR3 contains 16 residues. This CDR3 reads CASSRGQGRSTDTQYF. Written as DNA, the CDR3 is TGTGCCAGCAGTAGAGGACAGGGGAGGAGCACAGATACGCAGTATTTT.

J is TRBJ2-1 and V is TRBV6-1; 15 bases match TRBD2. Germline CDR1 MNHNS, CDR2 SASEGT. The CDR3 has 14 amino acids. The V and J ends lost 7 bases and 12 bases, in that order; junction bases with no gene match: 7. The CDR3 protein is CASNPGLAGGRQFF. Here the CDR3 DNA reads TGTGCCAGCAATCCGGGACTAGCGGGGGGTAGGCAGTTCTTC.